These T cell receptor beta chains were read from a single sample in a study of shared clonotypes between healthy human individuals. The method was immunoSEQ multiplex PCR; TCRdb's version includes in-frame clones alone and lacks a portion of them. The sample has approximately 640,000 clones; about 78% are singletons. The sequenced sample consisted of memory CD4+ T cells sorted from blood. All receptors come from a woman aged 25-40 years in good health. Both conserved end residues are trimmed from each CDR3.

V	CDR3
TRBV29-1	SYGPRDTEAF
TRBV28	ASSTGLAGPEPDTQY
TRBV5-1	ASMEFPGLAYNEQF
TRBV7-6	ASSRQGRTSGAYEQY
TRBV7-9	ASSLGAGVSYNEQF
TRBV2	ASSVEGTTEAF
TRBV28	ASSPQRDIGELF
TRBV5-1	ASSLGQGNNEQF
TRBV28	ASSTGGRMNTEAF
TRBV7-6	ASSLSGGRETQY
TRBV6-5	ASRSNPGQGEK
TRBV27	ASSFRLAGATKDTGELF
TRBV27	ATRTGTMNTEAF
TRBV5-6	ASAIDRGHGYT
TRBV4-1	ASSPVGLAGGPNTGELF
TRBV5-1	ASSLAMSGSSYNEQF
TRBV14	ASSSNHNYNTGELF
TRBV7-7	ASSLGQSTDTQY
TRBV5-5	ASSLSEALAGEQY
TRBV7-3	ASNNIGASSVTEQY
TRBV29-1	SVEGGSGLDTQY
TRBV2	ASRGSHSSYNEQF
TRBV7-9	ASSYGTSANEQF
TRBV6-6	ASSYTQGVLSPLH
TRBV5-1	ASSSVKDRELF
TRBV2	ASSGPGGEQY
TRBV2	ASRAGTSVVTGELF
TRBV25-1	ASKVPNSYEQY
TRBV28	ASSNLGSLYEQY
TRBV5-1	ASSFQGADYGYT
TRBV11-2	ASSLAGYSPLH
TRBV5-1	ASSLVSGRTNEKLF
TRBV9	ASSVDTAGGYNEQF
TRBV9	ASSSRSGTGELF
TRBV28	ASSGQTGETEAF
TRBV6-8	ASSPRGNYGYT
TRBV11-2	ASSPGGLGTGELF
TRBV5-1	ASSWGTMSWETQY
TRBV5-1	ASSFQGAQTEAF
TRBV9	ASRRTGVEKLF
TRBV19	ASSRTSGRYEQY
TRBV5-1	ASSLGLAGAIPYEQY
TRBV30	AWSVSRGYEQY
TRBV5-8	ASSSGLAGNNEQF
TRBV20-1	SAYRAYEQY
TRBV7-9	ASSLVVDTEAF
TRBV28	ASSPRTLRETHNQPQH
TRBV29-1	SVGKGSADTQY
TRBV5-4	ASSPTGLNSYEQY
TRBV15	ATSRGLPPSQF